A selection of T cell receptor beta chains follows, all from one sample in a study of T cells after yellow fever vaccination. MiXCR, applied by TCRdb to the 5' RACE reads, yields one record per CDR3 protein. There are about 340,000 distinct CDR3 sequences in the sample; 4% occur only once, and approximately 24% lies in the top ten. The sequencing here drew on PBMCs, taken 5 days after the yellow fever booster vaccination. These receptors all stem from a man aged 18 to 30 who received the YFV17D yellow fever vaccine. CDR3s include the opening cysteine and the closing phenylalanine or tryptophan. The D gene is left open where the match is weak. Some rows mark clone size as missing; the rest say once, few, many or name a class of expanded clone.

D gene: .; clone size: many; J gene: TRBJ1-2; V gene: TRBV7-9; CDR3 protein: CASSLSLGYGYTF; CDR3 DNA: TGTGCCAGCAGCTTATCTCTGGGGTATGGCTACACCTTC
D gene: .; clone size: few; J gene: TRBJ2-6; V gene: TRBV5-1; CDR3 protein: CASRTTGSGANVLTF; CDR3 DNA: TGCGCCAGCCGTACCACAGGGTCTGGGGCCAACGTCCTGACTTTC
D gene: .; clone size: few; J gene: TRBJ2-3; V gene: TRBV4-1; CDR3 protein: CASMAGGTDTQYF; CDR3 DNA: TGCGCCAGCATGGCCGGAGGCACAGATACGCAGTATTTT
D gene: .; clone size: .; J gene: TRBJ2-3; V gene: TRBV20-1; CDR3 protein: CSARDTIRAMSTDTQYF; CDR3 DNA: TGCAGTGCTAGAGACACTATCAGGGCTATGAGCACAGATACGCAGTATTTT
D gene: .; clone size: many; J gene: TRBJ1-1; V gene: TRBV20-1; CDR3 protein: CSARFLPLNTEAFF; CDR3 DNA: TGCAGTGCTAGATTCCTCCCTTTGAACACTGAAGCTTTCTTT
D gene: .; clone size: few; J gene: TRBJ2-5; V gene: TRBV6-6; CDR3 protein: CASQGTDETQYF; CDR3 DNA: TGTGCCAGTCAGGGGACCGACGAGACCCAGTACTTC
D gene: .; clone size: .; J gene: TRBJ2-7; V gene: TRBV20-1; CDR3 protein: CSARRDYTNSYEQYF; CDR3 DNA: TGCAGTGCTAGGAGGGATTACACGAACTCCTACGAGCAGTACTTC
D gene: .; clone size: many; J gene: TRBJ1-6; V gene: TRBV19; CDR3 protein: CASSITGRDKAPLHF; CDR3 DNA: TGTGCCAGTAGTATTACCGGACGCGATAAGGCACCCCTCCACTTT
D gene: .; clone size: many; J gene: TRBJ2-1; V gene: TRBV5-1; CDR3 protein: CASSSPAFSNEQFF; CDR3 DNA: TGCGCCAGCAGCTCCCCCGCATTTAGCAATGAGCAGTTCTTC
D gene: TRBD2; clone size: few; J gene: TRBJ2-5; V gene: TRBV5-1; CDR3 protein: CASRRGEIQETQYF; CDR3 DNA: TGCGCCAGCAGGCGGGGGGAGATACAAGAGACCCAGTACTTC
D gene: .; clone size: many; J gene: TRBJ2-6; V gene: TRBV5-4; CDR3 protein: CASSFLVSGANVLTF; CDR3 DNA: TGTGCCAGCAGCTTTTTGGTCTCTGGGGCCAACGTCCTGACTTTC
D gene: TRBD1; clone size: few; J gene: TRBJ2-1; V gene: TRBV28; CDR3 protein: CASRNNRGYSYNEQFF; CDR3 DNA: TGTGCCAGCAGAAATAACAGGGGTTACTCCTACAATGAGCAGTTCTTC
D gene: TRBD2; clone size: many; J gene: TRBJ2-3; V gene: TRBV5-1; CDR3 protein: CASSLRLASSTDTQYF; CDR3 DNA: TGCGCCAGCAGCCTTCGACTAGCCTCTAGCACAGATACGCAGTATTTT
D gene: .; clone size: .; J gene: TRBJ2-5; V gene: TRBV6-5; CDR3 protein: CASTSIGEKETQYF; CDR3 DNA: TGTGCCAGCACTAGCATTGGGGAAAAAGAGACCCAGTACTTC
D gene: TRBD1; clone size: few; J gene: TRBJ1-1; V gene: TRBV3-1; CDR3 protein: CASSQDTGVEAFF; CDR3 DNA: TGTGCCAGCAGCCAGGACACAGGGGTTGAAGCTTTCTTT
D gene: .; clone size: many; J gene: TRBJ2-7; V gene: TRBV9; CDR3 protein: CASSPVGQSYEQYF; CDR3 DNA: TGTGCCAGCAGCCCAGTGGGACAATCCTACGAGCAGTACTTC
D gene: .; clone size: few; J gene: TRBJ1-1; V gene: TRBV3-1; CDR3 protein: CASSRQQGTEAFF; CDR3 DNA: TGTGCCAGCAGCCGACAACAGGGAACTGAAGCTTTCTTT
D gene: .; clone size: many; J gene: TRBJ1-1; V gene: TRBV20-1; CDR3 protein: CSASTGEAFF; CDR3 DNA: TGCAGTGCATCGACAGGTGAAGCTTTCTTT
D gene: .; clone size: many; J gene: TRBJ2-7; V gene: TRBV7-8; CDR3 protein: CASSLVGASYEQYF; CDR3 DNA: TGTGCCAGCAGCTTAGTTGGGGCGTCCTACGAGCAGTACTTC
D gene: .; clone size: many; J gene: TRBJ2-5; V gene: TRBV12-3/TRBV12-4; CDR3 protein: CASRKKWETQYF; CDR3 DNA: TGTGCCAGCAGAAAGAAGTGGGAGACCCAGTACTTC
D gene: .; clone size: many; J gene: TRBJ2-1; V gene: TRBV11-1; CDR3 protein: CASTSMGGAYNEQFF; CDR3 DNA: TGTGCCAGCACCTCTATGGGCGGGGCCTACAATGAGCAGTTCTTC
D gene: .; clone size: few; J gene: TRBJ2-1; V gene: TRBV7-8; CDR3 protein: CASSLEGQGEQFF; CDR3 DNA: TGTGCCAGCAGCTTAGAGGGGCAGGGTGAGCAGTTCTTC
D gene: TRBD1; clone size: few; J gene: TRBJ1-2; V gene: TRBV30; CDR3 protein: CAWSARQGSGGYTF; CDR3 DNA: TGTGCCTGGAGTGCCCGACAGGGGTCGGGGGGCTACACCTTC
D gene: TRBD1; clone size: .; J gene: TRBJ2-1; V gene: TRBV4-2; CDR3 protein: CASSQDRQGSSYNEQFF; CDR3 DNA: TGTGCCAGCAGCCAAGATCGACAGGGAAGCTCCTACAATGAGCAGTTCTTC
D gene: .; clone size: many; J gene: TRBJ2-4; V gene: TRBV28; CDR3 protein: CASSIRVGNIQYF; CDR3 DNA: TGTGCCAGCAGTATCAGGGTAGGAAACATTCAGTACTTC
D gene: TRBD2; clone size: many; J gene: TRBJ2-4; V gene: TRBV7-2; CDR3 protein: CASSSNLISSGGYIQYF; CDR3 DNA: TGTGCCAGCAGCTCCAACCTCATCTCTAGCGGGGGATACATTCAGTACTTC
D gene: TRBD2; clone size: .; J gene: TRBJ2-3; V gene: TRBV19; CDR3 protein: CASSITGAGGPGDTQYF; CDR3 DNA: TGTGCCAGTAGTATCACGGGAGCGGGGGGGCCCGGAGATACGCAGTATTTT
D gene: .; clone size: few; J gene: TRBJ2-5; V gene: TRBV15; CDR3 protein: CATSRPELGKTQYF; CDR3 DNA: TGTGCCACCAGCAGACCAGAACTAGGAAAGACCCAGTACTTC